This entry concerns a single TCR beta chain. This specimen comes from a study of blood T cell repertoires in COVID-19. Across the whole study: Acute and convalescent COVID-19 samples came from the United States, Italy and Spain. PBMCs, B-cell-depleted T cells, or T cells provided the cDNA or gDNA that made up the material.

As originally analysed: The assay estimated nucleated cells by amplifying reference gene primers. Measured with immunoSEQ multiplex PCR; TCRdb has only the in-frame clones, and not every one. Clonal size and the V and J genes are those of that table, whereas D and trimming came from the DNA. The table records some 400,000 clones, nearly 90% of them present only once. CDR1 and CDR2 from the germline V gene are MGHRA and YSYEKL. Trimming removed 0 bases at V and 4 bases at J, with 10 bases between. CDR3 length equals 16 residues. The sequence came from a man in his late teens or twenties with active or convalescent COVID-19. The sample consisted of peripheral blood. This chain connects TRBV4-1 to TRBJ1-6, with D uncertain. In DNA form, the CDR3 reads TGCGCCAGCAGCCAAGATTCCGGTCTATATAATTCACCCCTCCACTTT. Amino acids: CASSQDSGLYNSPLHF.